This TCR beta chain emerged from a study of shared clonotypes between healthy human individuals. Assay used: immunoSEQ multiplex PCR; TCRdb lists only in-frame clones, some missing. The data show under 2,000,000 clones, approximately 94% seen once. Naivety among CD8 cells was defined by CD45RO negativity and positive CCR7 selection, thereby excluding terminally differentiated effector memory CD45RA+ cells. All donors were healthy HIV-negative adults lacking recent acute infections or vaccinations. This clonotype originated in a young man in good health. The sequenced sample consisted of naive CD8+ T cells sorted from blood.

CDR3 in DNA: TGCGCCAGCAGCCAAAAACAGGGGACCTACTACGAGCAGTACTTC. The encoded protein is CASSQKQGTYYEQYF. The V gene is TRBV4-1, the J gene TRBJ2-7, with TRBD1 matching over 7 bases. This CDR3 has 15 residues. With V trimmed by 2 bases and J by 3 bases, 7 bases remained unmatched. Germline CDR1 is MGHRA and CDR2 is YSYEKL.